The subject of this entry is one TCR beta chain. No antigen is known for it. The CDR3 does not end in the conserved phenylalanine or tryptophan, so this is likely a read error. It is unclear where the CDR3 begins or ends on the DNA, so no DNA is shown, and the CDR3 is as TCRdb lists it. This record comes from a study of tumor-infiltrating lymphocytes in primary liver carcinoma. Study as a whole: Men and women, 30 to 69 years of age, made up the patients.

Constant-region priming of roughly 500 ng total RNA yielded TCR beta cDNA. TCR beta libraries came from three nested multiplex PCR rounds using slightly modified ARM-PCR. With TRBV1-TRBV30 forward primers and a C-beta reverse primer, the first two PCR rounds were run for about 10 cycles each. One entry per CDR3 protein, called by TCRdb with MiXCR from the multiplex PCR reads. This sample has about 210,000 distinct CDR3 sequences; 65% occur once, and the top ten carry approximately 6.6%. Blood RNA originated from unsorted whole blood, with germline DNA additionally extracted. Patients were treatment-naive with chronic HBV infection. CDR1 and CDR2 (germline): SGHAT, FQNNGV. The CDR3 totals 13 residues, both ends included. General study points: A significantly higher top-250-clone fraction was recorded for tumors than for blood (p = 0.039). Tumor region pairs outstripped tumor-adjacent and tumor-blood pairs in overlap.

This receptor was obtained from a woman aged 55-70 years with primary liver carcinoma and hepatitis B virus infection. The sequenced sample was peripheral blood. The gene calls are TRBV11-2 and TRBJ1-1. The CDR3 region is CASSIHGGTEAFL.